This T cell receptor (beta chain) appears in the sequencing data of a study of blood T cells in healthy people across ages. V shed 2 bases and J 7 bases; nucleotides not matched to a gene: 11. The length of the CDR3 is 16 residues. Germline CDR1 and CDR2: MNHNY and SVGAGI (reference sequence). The authors ran a second PCR of roughly 7 to 11 cycles using a sample-barcoded 5' primer and a J-beta primer mix. MiXCR was run by TCRdb on the 5' RACE reads, yielding one entry per CDR3 protein. The sample has about 1.8 million distinct CDR3 sequences, less than 50% seen once. The sequencing sample was made of blood. This rearrangement joins TRBV6-6 to TRBJ1-5; 7 nucleotides line up with TRBD1. The TCR comes from a woman aged 40 to 50 in good health. The CDR3 DNA follows: TGTGCCAGCAGTTACGCGCAGACAGGGCGGGACCAGCCCCAGCATTTT. Residues: CASSYAQTGRDQPQHF.